This paragraph covers one T cell receptor (beta chain) sequence. The data stem from a study of blood T cell repertoires in COVID-19. Overall study: The study drew acute and convalescent COVID-19 samples from the United States, Italy and Spain. Sources were T cells, B-cell-depleted T cells, or PBMCs; the material itself was cDNA or gDNA.

Original data processing: Reference gene primer amplification gave estimated nucleated cell counts. Clones were read by immunoSEQ multiplex PCR, and TCRdb kept only the in-frame ones, dropping some. The DNA was the basis for D and trimming; V, J and clone size are from that table. The sample lists about 240,000 clones, more than 75% occurring once. V lost 7 bases and J 3 bases, leaving 15 bases between the germline ends. Germline V gene lookup returns CDR1 SNHLY and CDR2 FYNNEI. The CDR3 is 14 residues long. Sequencing input: peripheral blood. The receptor was isolated from a woman aged 70-85 years with active or convalescent COVID-19. This chain uses TRBV2 with TRBJ1-1; maybe TRBD1 (5 bases). The CDR3 coding sequence is TGTGCCAGCACGGGGAGGGGCGCGGACACTGAAGCTTTCTTT. It translates to CASTGRGADTEAFF.